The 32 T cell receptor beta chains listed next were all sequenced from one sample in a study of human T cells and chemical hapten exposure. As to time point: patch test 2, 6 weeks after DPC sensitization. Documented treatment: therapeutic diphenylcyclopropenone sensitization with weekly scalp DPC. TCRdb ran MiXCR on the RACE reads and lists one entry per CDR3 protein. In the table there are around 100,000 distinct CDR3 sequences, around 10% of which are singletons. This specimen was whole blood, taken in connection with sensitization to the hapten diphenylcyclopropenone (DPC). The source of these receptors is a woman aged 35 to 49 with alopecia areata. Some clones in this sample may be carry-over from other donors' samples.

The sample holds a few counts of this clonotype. The CDR3 reads CASSALGDLYGYTF. CDR3 nucleotide sequence: TGTGCCAGCAGCGCCCTGGGAGATCTGTATGGCTACACCTTC. V and J are TRBV12-3 or TRBV12-4 and TRBJ1-2, with D unresolved. Trimming left V 6 bases short and J 5 bases short, with 16 bases between. This CDR3 comprises 14 residues.

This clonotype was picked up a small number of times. In DNA, the CDR3 is TGTGCCAGCAGCACCGGGACTCCGCGGGTGACCCAGTACTTC. As protein: CASSTGTPRVTQYF. This chain links TRBV11-2 with TRBJ2-5; D is possibly TRBD2 (6 bases). Trimming took off 5 bases at V and 7 bases at J, with 17 bases between the two ends. The CDR3 consists of 14 residues. Germline lookup yields CDR1 SGHAT and CDR2 FQNNGV.

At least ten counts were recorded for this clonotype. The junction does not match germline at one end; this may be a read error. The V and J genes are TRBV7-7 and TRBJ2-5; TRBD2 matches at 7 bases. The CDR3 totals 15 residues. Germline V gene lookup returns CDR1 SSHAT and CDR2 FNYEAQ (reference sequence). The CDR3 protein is CASSLMPGGQETQYF. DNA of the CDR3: TGTGCTAGCAGCTTGATGCCGGGAGGTCAAGAGACCCAGTACTTC.

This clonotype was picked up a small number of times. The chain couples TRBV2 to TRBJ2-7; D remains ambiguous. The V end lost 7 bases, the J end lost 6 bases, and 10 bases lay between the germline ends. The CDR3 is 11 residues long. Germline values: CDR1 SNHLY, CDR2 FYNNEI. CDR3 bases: TGTGCCAGCAAGGAGTTCGGCGAGCAGTACTTC. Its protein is CASKEFGEQYF.

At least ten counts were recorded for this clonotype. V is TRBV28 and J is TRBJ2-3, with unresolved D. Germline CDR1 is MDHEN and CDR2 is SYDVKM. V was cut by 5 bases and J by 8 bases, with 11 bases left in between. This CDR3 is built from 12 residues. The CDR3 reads CASSPMHGTQYF. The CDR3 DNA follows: TGTGCCAGCAGTCCAATGCACGGTACGCAGTATTTT.

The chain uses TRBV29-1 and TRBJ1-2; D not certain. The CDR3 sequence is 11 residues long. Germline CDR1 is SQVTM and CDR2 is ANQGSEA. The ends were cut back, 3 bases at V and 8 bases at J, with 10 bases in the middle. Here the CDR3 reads CSVEASRGYTF. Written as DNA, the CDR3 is TGCAGCGTTGAGGCAAGTCGGGGCTACACCTTC. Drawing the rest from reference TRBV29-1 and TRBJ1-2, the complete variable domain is SAVISQKPSRDICQRGTSLTIQCQVDSQVTMMFWYRQQPGQSLTLIATANQGSEATYESGFVIDKFPISRPNLTFSTLTVSNMSPEDSSIYLCSVEASRGYTFGSGTRLTVV.

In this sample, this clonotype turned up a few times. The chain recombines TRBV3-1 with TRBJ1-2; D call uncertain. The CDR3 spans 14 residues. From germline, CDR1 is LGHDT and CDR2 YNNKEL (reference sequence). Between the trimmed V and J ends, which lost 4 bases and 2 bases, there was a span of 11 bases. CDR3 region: CASSPLAGNYGYTF. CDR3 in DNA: TGTGCCAGCAGCCCTCTGGCAGGAAACTATGGCTACACCTTC.

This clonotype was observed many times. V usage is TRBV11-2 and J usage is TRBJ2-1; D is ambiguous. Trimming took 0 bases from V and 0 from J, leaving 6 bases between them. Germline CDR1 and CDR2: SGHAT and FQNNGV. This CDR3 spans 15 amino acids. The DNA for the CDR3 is TGTGCCAGCAGCTTAGACACGAGCTCCTACAATGAGCAGTTCTTC. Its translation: CASSLDTSSYNEQFF.

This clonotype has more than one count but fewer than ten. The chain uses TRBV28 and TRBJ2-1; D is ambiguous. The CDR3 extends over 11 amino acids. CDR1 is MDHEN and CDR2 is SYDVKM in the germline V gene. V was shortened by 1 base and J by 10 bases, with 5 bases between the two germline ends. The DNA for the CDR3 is TGTGCCAGCAGTTTATCCCTGGAGCAGTTCTTC. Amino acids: CASSLSLEQFF.

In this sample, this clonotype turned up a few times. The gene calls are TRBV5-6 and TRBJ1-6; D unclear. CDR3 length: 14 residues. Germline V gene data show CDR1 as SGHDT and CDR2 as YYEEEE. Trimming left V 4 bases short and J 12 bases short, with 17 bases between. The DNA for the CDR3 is TGTGCCAGCAGCCCTGCTCCAGTGTTGGGACCCCTCCACTTT. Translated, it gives CASSPAPVLGPLHF. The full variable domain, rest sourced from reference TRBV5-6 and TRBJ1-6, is DAGVTQSPTHLIKTRGQQVTLRCSPKSGHDTVSWYQQALGQGPQFIFQYYEEEERQRGNFPDRFSGHQFPNYSSELNVNALLLGDSALYLCASSPAPVLGPLHFGNGTRLTVT.

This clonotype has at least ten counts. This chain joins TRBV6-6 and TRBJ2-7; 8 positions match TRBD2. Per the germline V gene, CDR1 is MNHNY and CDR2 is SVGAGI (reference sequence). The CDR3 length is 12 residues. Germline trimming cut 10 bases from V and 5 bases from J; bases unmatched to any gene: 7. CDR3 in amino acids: CATAGGNNEQYF. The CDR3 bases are TGTGCCACGGCGGGGGGAAACAACGAGCAGTACTTC.

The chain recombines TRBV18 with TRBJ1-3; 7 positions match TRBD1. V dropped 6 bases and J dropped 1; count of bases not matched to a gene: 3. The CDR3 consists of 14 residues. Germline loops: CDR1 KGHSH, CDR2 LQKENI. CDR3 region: CASSLQGSGNTIYF. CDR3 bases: TGTGCCAGCTCTCTACAGGGGTCTGGAAACACCATATATTTT.

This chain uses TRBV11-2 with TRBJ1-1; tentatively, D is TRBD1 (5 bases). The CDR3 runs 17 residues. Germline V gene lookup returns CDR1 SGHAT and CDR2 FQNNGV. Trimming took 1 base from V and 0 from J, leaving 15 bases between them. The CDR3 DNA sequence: TGTGCCAGCAGCTTAGGGGGACCCCTGGGCATGAACACTGAAGCTTTCTTT. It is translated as CASSLGGPLGMNTEAFF.

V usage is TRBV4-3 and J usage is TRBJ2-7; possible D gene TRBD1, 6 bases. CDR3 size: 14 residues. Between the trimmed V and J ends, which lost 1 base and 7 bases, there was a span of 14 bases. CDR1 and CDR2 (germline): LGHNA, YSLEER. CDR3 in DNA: TGCGCCAGCAGCCAAGGGCCAGGGGTCGGGGAGCAGTACTTC. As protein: CASSQGPGVGEQYF.

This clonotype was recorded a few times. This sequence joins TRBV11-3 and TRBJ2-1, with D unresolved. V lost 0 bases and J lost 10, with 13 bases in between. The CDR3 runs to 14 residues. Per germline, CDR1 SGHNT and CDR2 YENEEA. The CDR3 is CASSLDLRTSEQFF. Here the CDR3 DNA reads TGTGCCAGCAGCTTAGATCTGAGGACGTCAGAGCAGTTCTTC.

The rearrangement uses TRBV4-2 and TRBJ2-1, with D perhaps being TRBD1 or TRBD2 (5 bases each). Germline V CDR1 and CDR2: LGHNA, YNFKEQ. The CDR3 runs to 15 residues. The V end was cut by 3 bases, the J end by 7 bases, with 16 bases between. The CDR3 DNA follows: TGTGCCAGCAGCCAGGGGAGCCCCGGACAAAATGAGCAGTTCTTC. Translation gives CASSQGSPGQNEQFF.

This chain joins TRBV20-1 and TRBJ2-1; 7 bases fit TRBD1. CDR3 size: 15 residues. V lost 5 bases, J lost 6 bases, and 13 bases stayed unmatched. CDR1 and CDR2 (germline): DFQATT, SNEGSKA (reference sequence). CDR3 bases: TGCAGTGCTCCGCGACAGGGTGGAATTGGCAATGAGCAGTTCTTC. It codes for CSAPRQGGIGNEQFF.

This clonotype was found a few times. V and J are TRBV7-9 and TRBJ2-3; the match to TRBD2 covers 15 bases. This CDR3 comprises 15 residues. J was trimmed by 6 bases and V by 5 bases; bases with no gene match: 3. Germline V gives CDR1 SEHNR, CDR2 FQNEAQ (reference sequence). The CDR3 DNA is TGTGCCAGCAGCCCCGGGACTAGCGGGAGGGATACGCAGTATTTT. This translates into CASSPGTSGRDTQYF.

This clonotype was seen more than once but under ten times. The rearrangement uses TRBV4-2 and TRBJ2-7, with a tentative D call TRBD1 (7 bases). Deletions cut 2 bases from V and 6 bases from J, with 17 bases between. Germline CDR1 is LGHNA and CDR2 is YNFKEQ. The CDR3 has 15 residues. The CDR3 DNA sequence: TGTGCCAGCAGCCAACCCACGGGGCAGGGGGGCGAGCAGTACTTC. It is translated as CASSQPTGQGGEQYF.

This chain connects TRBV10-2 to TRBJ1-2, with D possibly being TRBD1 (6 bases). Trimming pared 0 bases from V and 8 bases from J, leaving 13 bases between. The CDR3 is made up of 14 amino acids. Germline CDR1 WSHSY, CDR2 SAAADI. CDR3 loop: CASSESTGSWGYTF. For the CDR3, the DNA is TGCGCCAGCAGTGAGTCCACAGGGTCTTGGGGCTACACCTTC.

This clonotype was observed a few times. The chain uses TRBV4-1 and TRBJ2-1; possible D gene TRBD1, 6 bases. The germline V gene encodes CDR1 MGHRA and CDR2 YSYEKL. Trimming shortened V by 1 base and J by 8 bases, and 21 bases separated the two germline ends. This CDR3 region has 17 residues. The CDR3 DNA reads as TGCGCCAGCAGCCAAGTGGTGCCCATCTGGGGACACGATGAGCAGTTCTTC. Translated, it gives CASSQVVPIWGHDEQFF.

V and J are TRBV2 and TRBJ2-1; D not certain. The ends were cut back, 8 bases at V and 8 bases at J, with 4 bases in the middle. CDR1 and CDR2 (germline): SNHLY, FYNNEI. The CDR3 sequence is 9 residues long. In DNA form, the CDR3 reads TGTGCCAGCCCCGATGAGCAGTTCTTC. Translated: CASPDEQFF.

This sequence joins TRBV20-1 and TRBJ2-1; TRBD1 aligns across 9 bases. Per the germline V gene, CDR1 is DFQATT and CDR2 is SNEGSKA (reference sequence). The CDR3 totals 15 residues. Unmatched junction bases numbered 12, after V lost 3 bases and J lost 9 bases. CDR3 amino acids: CSARDRDRVWGEQFF. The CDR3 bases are TGCAGTGCTAGGGACCGGGACAGGGTTTGGGGTGAGCAGTTCTTC.

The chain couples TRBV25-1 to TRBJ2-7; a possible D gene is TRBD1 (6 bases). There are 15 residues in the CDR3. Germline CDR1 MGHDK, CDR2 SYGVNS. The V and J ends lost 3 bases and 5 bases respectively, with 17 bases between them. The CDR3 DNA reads TGTGCCAGCAGTGATTATGGACAGAGCCCCCACGAGCAGTACTTC. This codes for CASSDYGQSPHEQYF.

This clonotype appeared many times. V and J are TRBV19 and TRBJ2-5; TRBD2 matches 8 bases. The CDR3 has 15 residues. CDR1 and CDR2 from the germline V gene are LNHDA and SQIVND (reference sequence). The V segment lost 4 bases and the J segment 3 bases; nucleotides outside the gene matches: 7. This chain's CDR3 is CASSRAGSGEETQYF. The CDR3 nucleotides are TGTGCCAGTAGTAGGGCGGGTAGCGGGGAAGAGACCCAGTACTTC.

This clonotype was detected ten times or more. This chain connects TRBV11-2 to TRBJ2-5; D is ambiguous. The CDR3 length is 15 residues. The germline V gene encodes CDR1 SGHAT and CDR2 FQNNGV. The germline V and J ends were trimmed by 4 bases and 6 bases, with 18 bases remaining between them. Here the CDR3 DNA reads TGTGCCAGCAGCTCAGACCCCCGGCCGAAGCAGACCCAGTACTTC. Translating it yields CASSSDPRPKQTQYF.

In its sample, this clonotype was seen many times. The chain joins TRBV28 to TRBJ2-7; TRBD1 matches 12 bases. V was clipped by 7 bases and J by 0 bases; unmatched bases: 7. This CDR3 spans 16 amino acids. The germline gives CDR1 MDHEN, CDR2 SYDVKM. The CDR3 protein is CASTGRGQGASYEQYF. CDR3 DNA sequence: TGTGCCAGCACCGGGAGGGGACAGGGGGCCTCCTACGAGCAGTACTTC.

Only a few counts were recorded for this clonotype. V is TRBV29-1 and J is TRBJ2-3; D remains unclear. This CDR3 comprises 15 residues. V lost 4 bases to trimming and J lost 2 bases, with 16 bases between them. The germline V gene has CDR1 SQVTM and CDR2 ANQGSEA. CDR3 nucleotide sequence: TGCAGCGTTGTGTGGGCTAGTGTTAACACAGATACGCAGTATTTT. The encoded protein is CSVVWASVNTDTQYF.

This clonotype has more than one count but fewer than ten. CDR3 in amino acids: CSVEGAATEAFF. CDR3 coding DNA: TGCAGCGTTGAAGGGGCCGCGACTGAAGCTTTCTTT. The rearrangement uses TRBV29-1 and TRBJ1-1; D gene ambiguous. The CDR3 spans 12 residues. Germline-derived CDR1 and CDR2 are SQVTM and ANQGSEA. V dropped 1 base and J dropped 5 bases, with 8 bases sitting between them.

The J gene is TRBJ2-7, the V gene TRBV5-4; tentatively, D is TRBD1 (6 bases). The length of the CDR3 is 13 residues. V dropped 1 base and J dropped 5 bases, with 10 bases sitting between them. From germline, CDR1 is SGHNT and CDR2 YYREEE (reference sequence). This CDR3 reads CASSLQGINEQYF. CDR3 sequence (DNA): TGTGCCAGCAGCTTGCAGGGGATCAACGAGCAGTACTTC.

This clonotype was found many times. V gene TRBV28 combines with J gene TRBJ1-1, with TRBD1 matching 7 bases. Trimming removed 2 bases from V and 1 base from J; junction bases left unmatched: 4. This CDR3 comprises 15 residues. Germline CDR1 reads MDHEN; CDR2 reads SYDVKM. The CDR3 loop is CASSLGAGGNTEAFF. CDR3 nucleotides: TGTGCCAGCAGTTTAGGAGCAGGGGGGAACACTGAAGCTTTCTTT.

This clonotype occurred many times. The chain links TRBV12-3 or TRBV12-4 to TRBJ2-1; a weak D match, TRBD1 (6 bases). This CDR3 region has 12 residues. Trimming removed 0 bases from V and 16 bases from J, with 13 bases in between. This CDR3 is CASSLAERQAFF. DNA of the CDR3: TGTGCCAGCAGTTTAGCGGAGCGACAGGCTTTCTTC.